This TCR beta chain was sequenced for a study of PD-L1 blockade in urothelial cancer (dated by TCRdb to about 2017). Regarding the research as a whole: Every patient began therapy in about 2014 and was given atezolizumab 1,200 mg intravenously every 3 weeks. About 85% of the roughly 29 patients were identified as males with urothelial cancer of bladder origin, and a prior smoking history was reported by 18 of 29 patients. An ECOG performance status of 0 or 1 was recorded for the patients, and 0 to 3 prior chemotherapy regimens had been received by the patients. Blood samples were analyzed at 3 weeks after treatment start (second dose) and at 6 weeks after treatment start. A median of around 150,000 T cells and some 90,000 unique TCRs was obtained from blood samples, and a median clonality of approximately 0.086 was observed. Somatic, immune and clinical correlates of response to PD-L1 blockade with atezolizumab in urothelial cancer were the focus of an exploratory multi-omic analysis. Pretreatment tumor samples, along with matched peripheral blood collected serially before and after atezolizumab treatment, underwent TCR sequencing. Durable clinical benefit meant progression-free survival longer than 6 months, and TCR features were also tested against progression-free and overall survival. Whole exome sequencing and RNA sequencing of pretreatment tumors were performed alongside TCR sequencing in the same patients. About 10 patients achieved durable clinical benefit and some 20 did not. Pretreatment blood TCR-seq was available for fewer than 30 patients, at least one posttreatment blood collection was obtained for about 24 patients, and tumor TCR-seq was available for about 24 patients.

Remarks on this clone: It lacks a known antigen. Per-base quality was not reported, and no clone a single base away is much larger than it.

Synthetic TCR analog templates were spiked into each PCR to estimate absolute template abundance from read counts. The immunoSEQ assay was used to amplify TCRbeta CDR3 regions from genomic DNA with bias-controlled V and J gene primers. Sequencing of rearranged TCRbeta segments was done at approximately 20X coverage. For the original study's pipeline: Clustering was used to correct sequencing errors, and CDR3s were annotated against IMGT so that V, D and J genes could be assigned. Only productive TCRbeta rearrangements were used in downstream analyses, excluding out-of-frame or stop-codon sequences. Clonality was computed as one minus Shannon entropy normalized by the log of the number of unique productive sequences. Fisher's exact test with Benjamini-Hochberg correction, using a cutoff of adjusted p below 0.01, was how clones that differed between time points or between blood and tumor were identified. Entries here come from immuneACCESS through TCRdb and include only in-frame sequences with V and J called. Some clones fail to appear in such tables; in the studies checked, an unresolved V gene covers under half of the shortfall, and the cause of the remainder is unknown. D and trimming were read from the DNA, whereas the V and J calls and clone size are those reported in that table. The sample records 37,000 or so clones, approximately 80% of which are singletons. The ten top clones hold 15% to 17% of the sample.

Study-wide conclusions, independent of this receptor: Improved progression-free and overall survival was associated with having pretreatment peripheral blood TCR clonality below the median. Among patients with durable benefit, tumor-associated TCR clones showed greater expansion in peripheral blood 3 weeks after treatment started (n ≈ 23, p = 0.022). Because of the small sample size (n ≈ 27) and the many exploratory analyses performed, the results are intended to be regarded as hypothesis-generating.

The CDR3 spans 15 residues, from the cysteine through the phenylalanine. This entry keeps only the CDR3 DNA: 45 bases, framed from base 1. Trimming at the junction amounts to 4 bases on V and 1 base on J, and the germline ends lie 14 bases apart. For CDR1 and CDR2, the germline V gene (reference sequence) lists MNHNY and SVGAGI. In light of the paper, this sample's time point label describes: pretreatment peripheral blood. The cohort comprised around 30 patients with locally advanced or metastatic urothelial carcinoma treated at Memorial Sloan Kettering on a trial protocol. Peripheral blood mononuclear cells were collected pretreatment and during treatment, with between 1 and 8 total time points per patient. The Qiagen DNeasy Blood extraction kit was used to purify genomic DNA from total PBMCs and from tumor samples. PBMCs were collected pretreatment and during treatment, and were isolated and stored as previously described.

The TCR was taken from a man in his 60s with urothelial cancer. Recombination linked TRBV6-6 to TRBJ2-7; no D gene is confidently identified. The sample was PBMCs, taken around atezolizumab (anti-PD-L1) treatment. The CDR3: CASSSPTLASYEQYF. The bases read TGTGCCAGCAGTTCCCCTACCCTTGCGTCCTACGAGCAGTACTTC.